Shown below are 22 T cell receptor beta chains from a single sample sequenced in a study of OX40 agonist ivuxolimab in advanced cancers. Data came from immunoSEQ multiplex PCR; TCRdb stores just in-frame clones and leaves some out. This sample has 60,000 or so clones, with roughly 87% found just once. Source: CD4+ or CD8+ T cells sorted from blood, taken in a trial of the OX40 agonist ivuxolimab. These receptors came from an adult with an advanced solid tumor such as melanoma, head and neck, liver or kidney cancer.

This chain joins TRBV5-6 and TRBJ2-3; no reliable D call. Trimming stripped 0 bases from V and 6 bases from J, with 17 bases between. The CDR3 runs to 16 residues. Germline CDR1 is SGHDT and CDR2 is YYEEEE. CDR3 sequence: CASSLAVREDKDTQYF. CDR3 nucleotides: TGTGCCAGCAGCTTGGCCGTTAGAGAGGATAAGGATACGCAGTATTTT.

V and J are TRBV5-6 and TRBJ2-7, with D perhaps matching TRBD1 (6 bases). The V gene lost 3 bases and the J gene lost 1 base, with 8 bases spanning the gap. The CDR3 runs to 13 residues. CDR1 is SGHDT, CDR2 YYEEEE, per germline. CDR3 in DNA: TGTGCCAGCAGCTCGGACAGTTCCTACGAGCAGTACGTC. Translation: CASSSDSSYEQYV.

The chain has TRBV6-5 and TRBJ1-2, with 8 bases that match TRBD1. This CDR3 region has 16 residues. Trimming at V came to 0 bases and at J to 5 bases, leaving 8 bases not matched to a gene. Germline V lookup: CDR1 MNHEY, CDR2 SVGAGI. The CDR3 DNA sequence: TGTGCCAGCAGTTACTCACGGACAGGGCGTTCATATGGCTACACCTTC. This codes for CASSYSRTGRSYGYTF.

With respect to this clone: The sample has other DNA sequences that encode this CDR3 too. This chain connects TRBV5-1 to TRBJ2-2; possible D gene TRBD1, 6 bases. Trimming took 5 bases from V and 1 from J, leaving 15 bases between them. The V gene's germline CDR1 is SGHRS and CDR2 YFSETQ. The CDR3 loop spans 16 amino acids. The CDR3 spells CASRLGGLQNTGELFF. CDR3 in DNA: TGCGCCAGCAGGTTAGGGGGTCTACAGAACACCGGGGAGCTGTTTTTT.

The genes are TRBV9 and TRBJ1-4; D possibly corresponds to TRBD1 (6 bases). Germline V gene sequence: CDR1 SGDLS, CDR2 YYNGEE. The CDR3 extends over 15 amino acids. Trimming left V 4 bases short and J 5 bases short, with 15 bases between. DNA of the CDR3: TGTGCCAGCAGCACCCCGGGGGGCCCCAATGAAAAACTGTTTTTT. This encodes CASSTPGGPNEKLFF.

The V gene is TRBV7-9, the J gene TRBJ2-7, with D possibly TRBD1 on 6 matching bases. Germline V gives CDR1 SEHNR, CDR2 FQNEAQ (reference sequence). The V end was cut by 0 bases, the J end by 1 base, with 7 bases between. This CDR3 is 14 amino acids long. This CDR3 reads CASSLADSSYEQYF. CDR3 coding DNA: TGTGCCAGCAGCTTAGCGGACAGTTCCTACGAGCAGTACTTC.

V is TRBV27 and J is TRBJ1-6; the D is unclear. Germline V gene data show CDR1 as MNHEY and CDR2 as SMNVEV (reference sequence). The CDR3 length is 12 residues. V lost 5 bases and J 13 bases, leaving 12 bases between the germline ends. The CDR3 coding sequence is TGTGCCAGCAGTCAGCTCGGGAGCCCCCTCCACTTT. Translation gives CASSQLGSPLHF.

The rearrangement links TRBV28 to TRBJ1-1; D is uncertain. Trimming left V 3 bases short and J 6 bases short, with 11 bases between. The CDR3 consists of 13 residues. CDR1 and CDR2 from the germline V gene are MDHEN and SYDVKM. The CDR3 region has the DNA TGTGCCAGCAGTTTGGAGGACCACTCTGAAGCTTTCTTT. Its protein product is CASSLEDHSEAFF.

The chain uses TRBV27 and TRBJ2-3; D could derive from TRBD1 or TRBD2 (6 bases each). Germline lookup yields CDR1 MNHEY and CDR2 SMNVEV (reference sequence). Trimming shortened V by 7 bases and J by 3 bases, and 11 bases separated the two germline ends. The CDR3 has 13 residues. The CDR3 DNA sequence: TGTGCCAGCAATGGGGGGCGTACAGATACGCAGTATTTT. Translating it yields CASNGGRTDTQYF.

The chain joins TRBV5-1 to TRBJ2-7; D ambiguous. Per germline, CDR1 SGHRS and CDR2 YFSETQ. The V gene lost 3 bases and the J gene lost 3 bases, with 13 bases spanning the gap. The CDR3 contains 14 residues. CDR3 amino acids: CASSWSGLDYEQYV. The CDR3 DNA follows: TGCGCCAGCAGCTGGTCCGGGTTGGACTACGAGCAGTACGTC.

The chain couples TRBV19 to TRBJ1-4, with TRBD1 matching over 7 bases. Per germline, CDR1 LNHDA and CDR2 SQIVND (reference sequence). The trim removed 1 base at V and 5 bases at J, leaving 10 bases unmatched. This CDR3 is built from 17 residues. CDR3 residues: CASSIGPSGQSNEKLFF. The CDR3 DNA sequence: TGTGCCAGTAGTATAGGGCCCTCGGGACAGTCGAATGAAAAACTGTTTTTT.

This clone was seen more than once but under ten times. CDR3 sequence: CASSPGVAGANVLTF. The CDR3 nucleotides are TGTGCCAGTAGTCCGGGGGTTGCTGGGGCCAACGTCCTGACTTTC. This chain joins TRBV19 and TRBJ2-6; possible D gene TRBD2, 6 bases. Trimming took 5 bases from V and 2 from J, leaving 10 bases between them. Germline CDR1 reads LNHDA; CDR2 reads SQIVND (reference sequence). The CDR3 spans 15 residues.

The rearrangement uses TRBV9 and TRBJ1-6; 9 positions agree with TRBD1. CDR3 size: 14 residues. Germline loops: CDR1 SGDLS, CDR2 YYNGEE. With V trimmed by 3 bases and J by 7 bases, 2 bases remained unmatched. This chain's CDR3 is CASSEGTGNSPLHF. The CDR3, as DNA: TGTGCCAGCAGCGAGGGGACAGGGAATTCACCCCTCCACTTT.

V usage is TRBV19 and J usage is TRBJ1-2; D may be TRBD1 (6 bases). Germline V lookup: CDR1 LNHDA, CDR2 SQIVND (reference sequence). V was trimmed by 5 bases and J by 5 bases, leaving 18 bases between them. This CDR3 is built from 15 residues. The CDR3 bases are TGTGCCAGTAGTGGACAGTCTTTCGCTGGGTATGGCTACACCTTC. Translating it yields CASSGQSFAGYGYTF.

The rearrangement joins TRBV6-6 to TRBJ1-1, with D uncertain. The V end was cut by 6 bases, the J end by 5 bases, with 7 bases between. This CDR3 spans 11 amino acids. CDR1 MNHNY and CDR2 SVGAGI come from the germline V gene (reference sequence). The CDR3 loop is CASSGLTEAFF. The CDR3 nucleotides are TGTGCCAGCAGCGGGCTAACTGAAGCTTTCTTT.

The chain joins TRBV7-8 to TRBJ2-7, with unresolved D. Trimming stripped 2 bases from V and 1 base from J, with 6 bases between. Germline V gives CDR1 SGHVS, CDR2 FQNEAQ. The length of the CDR3 is 13 residues. The CDR3 protein is CASSLTASYEQYV. CDR3 nucleotide sequence: TGTGCCAGCAGCTTAACCGCGTCCTACGAGCAGTACGTC.

The chain couples TRBV5-5 to TRBJ2-7; 10 positions agree with TRBD2. V lost 1 base, J lost 1 base, and 8 bases stayed unmatched. CDR3 length: 17 amino acids. The germline gives CDR1 SGHKS, CDR2 YYEKEE (reference sequence). The CDR3 reads CASSLMQHSGRSYEQYF. The CDR3 DNA is TGTGCCAGCAGCTTGATGCAACATAGCGGGAGGTCCTACGAGCAGTACTTC.

This chain connects TRBV6-1 to TRBJ1-2, with no clear D. V lost 5 bases to trimming and J lost 6 bases, with 13 bases between them. The germline CDR1 and CDR2 sequences are MNHNS and SASEGT. The CDR3 totals 13 residues. CDR3 DNA sequence: TGTGCCAGCAGTTTTCAGGACGTGGATGGCTACACCTTC. This encodes CASSFQDVDGYTF.

The chain has TRBV2 and TRBJ2-3, with D uncertain. The CDR3 length is 15 residues. V lost 2 bases, J lost 6 bases, and 15 bases lay in between. The germline CDR1 and CDR2 sequences are SNHLY and FYNNEI. CDR3 sequence (DNA): TGTGCCAGCAGTGAATTGGCGGTGGGTGGGGATACGCAGTATTTT. It codes for CASSELAVGGDTQYF.

This chain uses TRBV28 with TRBJ2-7; possibly TRBD1 for D (8 bases). Looked up from germline, CDR1 is MDHEN and CDR2 is SYDVKM. The CDR3 is 14 amino acids. Trimming stripped 2 bases from V and 6 bases from J, with 14 bases between. CDR3 loop: CASSLNRGGSEQYV. CDR3 nucleotide sequence: TGTGCCAGCAGTTTAAACAGGGGGGGGAGCGAGCAGTACGTC.

This clone was recorded a few times. The chain recombines TRBV19 with TRBJ1-5; D unresolved. Trimming removed 1 base from V and 6 bases from J, with 13 bases in between. Germline V gene sequence: CDR1 LNHDA, CDR2 SQIVND (reference sequence). This CDR3 has 15 residues. The CDR3 protein is CASSIGGESGQPQHF. Written as DNA, the CDR3 is TGTGCCAGTAGTATAGGCGGGGAATCGGGTCAGCCCCAGCATTTT.

This clone has only a few counts. The rearrangement joins TRBV4-3 to TRBJ2-1; the match to TRBD2 covers 12 bases. The V gene end was trimmed by 4 bases and the J gene end by 4 bases; junction bases not matched to a gene: 5. This CDR3 spans 16 amino acids. Germline CDR1 and CDR2: LGHNA and YSLEER. The CDR3 region is CASSRLAGGGYNEQFF. CDR3 in DNA: TGCGCCAGCAGCCGCCTAGCGGGAGGGGGTTACAATGAGCAGTTCTTC.